The T cell receptor (beta chain) under discussion was sequenced for a study of control samples from healthy donors and cancer patients. This CDR3 spans 15 amino acids. Trimming cost V 0 bases and J 3 bases, with 12 bases left between them. Germline assignment: CDR1 SGHVS and CDR2 FQNEAQ. Here immunoSEQ multiplex PCR was the method, and the copy in TCRdb shows in-frame clones only, minus some. Of tens of thousands of clones in the sample, about 90% are singletons; the top ten hold under 5%. The chain employs TRBV7-8 and TRBJ2-7, with D perhaps matching TRBD1 or TRBD2 (5 bases each). The sequencing input was blood. This sequence was found in a woman in her fifties or sixties in good health. The CDR3 sequence: CASSLARGAGYEQYF. CDR3 nucleotides: TGTGCCAGCAGCTTAGCCCGAGGGGCTGGCTACGAGCAGTACTTC.